This T cell receptor beta chain was captured by sequencing in a study of identical twins. General observations from the study: Cord blood beta clonotypes present at high abundance carried fewer insertions; no such pattern appeared in memory repertoires.

With template switching, a universal primer site was added, and the cDNA carried unique molecular identifiers. In TCRdb, the 5' RACE reads were re-called with MiXCR into one record per CDR3 protein. Here the sample spans about 920,000 distinct CDR3 sequences, 12% being singletons. V lost 7 bases and J 0 bases, leaving 10 bases between the germline ends. Germline lookup yields CDR1 MNHEY and CDR2 SVGEGT. The CDR3 loop spans 14 amino acids. Every sampled donor was Caucasian and healthy. This clonotype was recorded a few times. As yet, its antigen is unknown. This sample was also put to use in a study of yellow fever vaccine responses in identical twins. That source notes: In identical twins, vaccine T cell responses appeared partly shared and partly individual.

The chain links TRBV6-2 or TRBV6-3 to TRBJ1-3; D is unresolved. The sequenced sample was PBMCs. This TCR came from a woman under 30 in good health. DNA for the CDR3: TGTGCCAGCAAGGCCAGTTCCTCTGGAAACACCATATATTTT. This codes for CASKASSSGNTIYF.